These 8 T cell receptor beta chains share one sample of origin, sequenced in a study of T-cell memory formation after mild COVID-19. Each CDR3 protein gets one entry after TCRdb re-called the 5' RACE reads with MiXCR. The data show 100,000 to 120,000 distinct CDR3 sequences, 18% seen once. The sample consisted of PBMCs or a T cell subset sorted from them (not recorded which). These receptors originate from a man in his late teens or twenties who had mild COVID-19 (a few samples of this study predate the infection). Cell type and time point are not known.

The V call is TRBV20-1, the J call TRBJ1-2, with D hard to call. Germline loops: CDR1 DFQATT, CDR2 SNEGSKA (reference sequence). The CDR3 has 11 residues. The V and J ends lost 6 bases and 6 bases respectively, with 11 bases between them. CDR3 sequence (DNA): TGCAGTGCCCTTAGGACTGATGGCTACACCTTC. Translation gives CSALRTDGYTF.

This clonotype was recorded at least ten times. This rearrangement joins TRBV2 to TRBJ2-5, with TRBD2 identical over 9 bases. Trimming at V came to 2 bases and at J to 2 bases, leaving 6 bases not matched to a gene. Germline CDR1 and CDR2: SNHLY and FYNNEI. The CDR3 is made up of 16 amino acids. This CDR3 is CASSETPSGVQETQYF. The CDR3 DNA reads TGTGCCAGCAGTGAAACGCCTAGCGGGGTTCAAGAGACCCAGTACTTC.

This clonotype turned up a few times. The J gene is TRBJ2-1, the V gene TRBV7-2, with D possibly being TRBD1 (5 bases). Germline V CDR1 and CDR2: SGHTA, FQGNSA. The CDR3 length is 16 residues. V lost 0 bases, J lost 8 bases, and 17 bases lay in between. CDR3 amino acids: CASSLAPPQGFHEQFF. The CDR3 DNA sequence: TGTGCCAGCAGCTTAGCCCCCCCTCAGGGTTTCCATGAGCAGTTCTTC.

This clonotype was seen a handful of times. V is TRBV5-1 and J is TRBJ2-3, with D tentatively TRBD2 (8 bases). Germline V lookup: CDR1 SGHRS, CDR2 YFSETQ. V gave up 4 bases and J gave up 9 bases, with 18 bases separating them. CDR3 size: 14 residues. CDR3 loop: CASSGDSREGTQYF. CDR3 bases: TGCGCCAGCAGCGGGGACAGCCGGGAGGGGACGCAGTATTTT. Drawing the rest from reference TRBV5-1 and TRBJ2-3, the complete variable domain is KAGVTQTPRYLIKTRGQQVTLSCSPISGHRSVSWYQQTPGQGLQFLFEYFSETQRNKGNFPGRFSGRQFSNSRSEMNVSTLELGDSALYLCASSGDSREGTQYFGPGTRLTVL.

This clonotype was recorded once. This rearrangement joins TRBV5-6 to TRBJ2-2; D is possibly TRBD2 (6 bases). V was clipped by 4 bases and J by 5 bases, with 18 bases between them. Germline lookup yields CDR1 SGHDT and CDR2 YYEEEE. The CDR3 is made up of 16 amino acids. The CDR3 reads CASSPMSRGKTGELFF. As DNA, the CDR3 is TGTGCCAGCAGCCCTATGAGTCGGGGGAAGACCGGGGAGCTGTTTTTT.

The CDR3 DNA is TGTGCCAGCACCGAGGGACTAGCGATAAGTGAGCAGTTCTTC. This translates into CASTEGLAISEQFF. The chain is built from TRBV7-2 and TRBJ2-1; 10 bases align to TRBD2. The length of the CDR3 is 14 residues. CDR1 is SGHTA, CDR2 FQGNSA, per germline. With V trimmed by 7 bases and J by 9 bases, 9 bases remained unmatched.

V is TRBV20-1 and J is TRBJ2-3; TRBD2 aligns across 16 bases. The CDR3 runs to 15 residues. CDR1 and CDR2 from the germline V gene are DFQATT and SNEGSKA (reference sequence). V trimming: 5 bases; J trimming: 3 bases; junction bases outside the gene matches: 2. The CDR3 DNA reads TGCAGTGCTGGGACTAGCGGGGGGGCGACAGATACGCAGTATTTT. Residues: CSAGTSGGATDTQYF.

The chain recombines TRBV7-9 with TRBJ2-1; the D gene is possibly TRBD2 (6 bases). The CDR3 is made up of 13 amino acids. Germline assignment: CDR1 SEHNR and CDR2 FQNEAQ (reference sequence). V lost 3 bases and J lost 8, with 11 bases in between. The CDR3 reads CASSFPGGDEQFF. The CDR3, as DNA: TGTGCCAGCAGCTTTCCCGGAGGGGATGAGCAGTTCTTC.